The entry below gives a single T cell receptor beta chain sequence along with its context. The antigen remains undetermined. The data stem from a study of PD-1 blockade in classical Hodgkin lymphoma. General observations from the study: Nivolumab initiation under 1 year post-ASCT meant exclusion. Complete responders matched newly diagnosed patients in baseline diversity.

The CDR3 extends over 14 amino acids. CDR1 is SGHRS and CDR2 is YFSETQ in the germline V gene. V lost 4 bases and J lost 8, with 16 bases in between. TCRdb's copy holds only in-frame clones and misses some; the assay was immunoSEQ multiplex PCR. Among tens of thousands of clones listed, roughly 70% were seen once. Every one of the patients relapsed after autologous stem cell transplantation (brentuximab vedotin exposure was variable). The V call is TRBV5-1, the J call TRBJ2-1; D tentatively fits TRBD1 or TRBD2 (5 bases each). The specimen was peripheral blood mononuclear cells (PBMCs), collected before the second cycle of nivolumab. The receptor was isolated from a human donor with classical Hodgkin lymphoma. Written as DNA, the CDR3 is TGCGCCAGCAGCGAGGGACCTACTGTCGATGAGCAGTTCTTC. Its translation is CASSEGPTVDEQFF.